The clone carrying this T cell receptor (beta chain) was seen more than once but under ten times. Its matching antigen is unknown. TCRdb independently ran MiXCR on the RACE reads; one entry per CDR3 protein. The top ten clones hold over 0.85% of a sample with fewer than 150,000 distinct CDR3 sequences, roughly 15% of them seen once. Time point here: patch test 1, 2 weeks after DPC sensitization. Treatment described: therapeutic diphenylcyclopropenone sensitization with weekly scalp DPC. Patients had alopecia, were aged 18 to 70, and were not pregnant. CDR1 is LGHNA and CDR2 is YSLEER in the germline V gene. CDR3 size: 15 residues. Between the trimmed V and J ends, which lost 0 bases and 8 bases, there was a span of 16 bases. The data were taken from a study of human T cells and chemical hapten exposure. For the study at large: A patient group, mainly female, showed alopecia areata, totalis or universalis. Study-wide results and limits: DPC sensitization left the count of TCRs above 1 in 1000 unchanged.

This clonotype was sampled from a man aged 18 to 29 with alopecia areata. Some clones in this sample may be carry-over from other donors' samples. V gene TRBV4-3 combines with J gene TRBJ1-2, with D maybe TRBD1 (6 bases). Material: whole blood, obtained in connection with sensitization to the hapten diphenylcyclopropenone (DPC). The CDR3 nucleotides are TGCGCCAGCAGCCAAGAAGTACAGGGTCGGGGCGGCTACACCTTC. This codes for CASSQEVQGRGGYTF.